The 24 T cell receptor beta chains below come from one sample, sequenced in a study of cytomegalovirus exposure and HLA in healthy donors. Primers: 60 Vbeta forward and 13 Jbeta reverse. This table comes from immunoSEQ multiplex PCR, and its TCRdb copy is limited to in-frame clones, with some not included. Its clone listing holds around 200,000 clones. Sequencing used PBMCs. These receptors were taken from a girl aged 2-10 years in good health and CMV-seropositive.

The chain has TRBV5-1 and TRBJ1-2; TRBD1 matches at 8 bases. Germline values: CDR1 SGHRS, CDR2 YFSETQ. The CDR3 extends over 13 amino acids. V gave up 0 bases and J gave up 6 bases; unmatched junction bases: 1. The CDR3, as DNA: TGCGCCAGCAGCTTGGTACAGGGGGATGGCTACACCTTC. Protein product: CASSLVQGDGYTF.

The chain couples TRBV11-1 to TRBJ1-2; no clear D gene. The CDR3 contains 15 residues. Germline V gene lookup returns CDR1 SGHAT and CDR2 FQDESV (reference sequence). Trimming cost V 5 bases and J 2 bases, with 15 bases left between them. DNA for the CDR3: TGTGCCAGCAGCCCCGAGGAGGGTGGAAACTATGGCTACACCTTC. Translation: CASSPEEGGNYGYTF.

The chain employs TRBV6-5 and TRBJ2-6; D is unresolved. The CDR3 is 15 residues long. Trimming took off 5 bases at V and 0 bases at J, with 8 bases between the two ends. The germline CDR1 and CDR2 sequences are MNHEY and SVGAGI. CDR3 residues: CASSTTSSGANVLTF. The CDR3 nucleotides read TGTGCCAGCAGTACTACCTCCTCTGGGGCCAACGTCCTGACTTTC.

The CDR3 DNA reads TGTGCCAGCAGCGTCGGGGATAGCCCCACCACAGATACGCAGTATTTT. Encoded protein: CASSVGDSPTTDTQYF. The chain has TRBV9 and TRBJ2-3, with D tentatively TRBD2 (5 bases). This CDR3 comprises 16 residues. Germline assignment: CDR1 SGDLS and CDR2 YYNGEE. The V gene lost 2 bases and the J gene lost 2 bases, with 15 bases spanning the gap. Filled out from reference TRBV9 and TRBJ2-3, the complete variable domain reads DSGVTQTPKHLITATGQRVTLRCSPRSGDLSVYWYQQSLDQGLQFLIQYYNGEERAKGNILERFSAQQFPDLHSELNLSSLELGDSALYFCASSVGDSPTTDTQYFGPGTRLTVL.

This rearrangement joins TRBV7-9 to TRBJ2-2; 8 nucleotides line up with TRBD1. CDR3 length: 19 amino acids. The germline V gene has CDR1 SEHNR and CDR2 FQNEAQ (reference sequence). J lost 0 bases, V lost 5 bases, and 14 bases had no gene match. For the CDR3, the DNA is TGTGCCAGCAGCCCCCAGGGGTTCAGGGGGCGTTCGAACACCGGGGAGCTGTTTTTT. It yields the protein CASSPQGFRGRSNTGELFF.

V gene TRBV6-1 combines with J gene TRBJ2-6; D is unclear. The germline V and J ends were trimmed by 2 bases and 2 bases, with 16 bases remaining between them. CDR3 length equals 18 residues. Germline V gives CDR1 MNHNS, CDR2 SASEGT. CDR3 in DNA: TGTGCCAGCAGTGAATCTGTCGCAGGAATCGCTGGGGCCAACGTCCTGACTTTC. Residues: CASSESVAGIAGANVLTF.

CDR3 residues: CASSEILAVRTDTQYF. CDR3 sequence (DNA): TGTGCCAGTAGTGAAATACTAGCGGTGCGCACAGATACGCAGTATTTT. This chain joins TRBV19 and TRBJ2-3; 8 positions agree with TRBD2. V was pared by 5 bases and J by 1 base, with 8 bases of the junction left unmatched. Germline V gene sequence: CDR1 LNHDA, CDR2 SQIVND (reference sequence). This CDR3 is built from 16 residues.

The chain is built from TRBV5-1 and TRBJ2-3; 11 bases are shared with TRBD2. Germline trimming cut 4 bases from V and 2 bases from J; bases unmatched to any gene: 6. CDR3 length: 16 amino acids. Per germline, CDR1 SGHRS and CDR2 YFSETQ. CDR3 sequence: CASSPGLAGPTDTQYF. In DNA form, the CDR3 reads TGCGCCAGCAGCCCAGGACTAGCGGGCCCCACAGATACGCAGTATTTT.

This chain uses TRBV20-1 with TRBJ2-5; D not resolved. There are 10 residues in the CDR3. The V gene lost 6 bases and the J gene lost 7 bases, with 9 bases spanning the gap. Germline V gene lookup returns CDR1 DFQATT and CDR2 SNEGSKA (reference sequence). The CDR3 bases are TGCAGTGCAAGAAGAGGGACCCAGTACTTC. Translation gives CSARRGTQYF.

The rearrangement joins TRBV11-2 to TRBJ1-3; D may be TRBD1 (5 bases). CDR1 is SGHAT and CDR2 is FQNNGV in the germline V gene. The CDR3 sequence is 18 residues long. V was cut by 1 base and J by 0 bases, with 16 bases left in between. CDR3 bases: TGTGCCAGCAGCTTAGTAAGGGGAATCCTATTCTCTGGAAACACCATATATTTT. Its protein is CASSLVRGILFSGNTIYF.

The V and J genes are TRBV19 and TRBJ2-5, with 8 bases identical to TRBD2. The CDR3 spans 16 residues. From germline, CDR1 is LNHDA and CDR2 SQIVND (reference sequence). Trimming took 5 bases from V and 5 from J; bases not matched to a gene: 13. DNA of the CDR3: TGTGCCAGTAGTGCCACCACCGGGACTAGTGTGGAGACCCAGTACTTC. This translates into CASSATTGTSVETQYF.

Note on this clone: Other DNA sequences in the sample encode the same CDR3. V gene TRBV18 combines with J gene TRBJ2-7, with 11 nucleotides matching TRBD2. The CDR3 runs 15 residues. The V gene end was trimmed by 3 bases and the J gene end by 2 bases; junction bases not matched to a gene: 3. CDR1 KGHSH and CDR2 LQKENI come from the germline V gene. DNA of the CDR3: TGTGCCAGCTCACCGGGGACTAGCGGTACCTACGAGCAGTACTTC. Encoded protein: CASSPGTSGTYEQYF.

This chain links TRBV5-1 with TRBJ2-1; 11 bases are a match to TRBD2. The V gene end was trimmed by 5 bases and the J gene end by 7 bases; junction bases not matched to a gene: 5. Germline CDR1 is SGHRS and CDR2 is YFSETQ. The CDR3 covers 14 residues. The CDR3 reads CASSPGTSGNEQFF. DNA of the CDR3: TGCGCCAGCAGTCCCGGGACTAGCGGTAATGAGCAGTTCTTC.

V usage is TRBV5-1 and J usage is TRBJ2-5, with no clear D. The V end lost 7 bases, the J end lost 4 bases, and 17 bases lay between the germline ends. CDR1 is SGHRS and CDR2 is YFSETQ in the germline V gene. The CDR3 is made up of 14 amino acids. As DNA, the CDR3 is TGCGCCAGCGATCCCCGAGGAATGGGAGAGACCCAGTACTTC. Its protein is CASDPRGMGETQYF.

The chain joins TRBV5-4 to TRBJ2-7; D uncertain. The CDR3 extends over 9 amino acids. The V end was cut by 4 bases, the J end by 7 bases, with 3 bases between. Germline CDR1 and CDR2: SGHNT and YYREEE (reference sequence). The CDR3 loop reads CASSPEQYF. The CDR3 DNA is TGTGCCAGCAGCCCTGAGCAGTACTTC.

This chain links TRBV5-1 with TRBJ2-1; 7 bases are shared with TRBD1. After removal of 0 bases from V and 10 bases from J, the junction contained 1 base not matched to a gene. The CDR3 contains 12 residues. The germline CDR1 and CDR2 sequences are SGHRS and YFSETQ. The CDR3 here is CASSLAGQEQFF. CDR3 DNA sequence: TGCGCCAGCAGCTTGGCGGGACAGGAGCAGTTCTTC.

The genes are TRBV27 and TRBJ2-2; 13 bases map to TRBD2. This CDR3 is built from 17 residues. Trimming removed 2 bases from V and 4 bases from J; junction bases left unmatched: 4. Germline-derived CDR1 and CDR2 are MNHEY and SMNVEV (reference sequence). The CDR3 DNA sequence: TGTGCCAGCAGTTTAGGACTAGCGGGAGAAGGCACCGGGGAGCTGTTTTTT. It translates to CASSLGLAGEGTGELFF.

The V call is TRBV27, the J call TRBJ2-1, with D possibly matching TRBD2 (6 bases). This CDR3 spans 11 amino acids. Germline V gene sequence: CDR1 MNHEY, CDR2 SMNVEV (reference sequence). V lost 8 bases, J lost 14 bases, and 16 bases lay in between. The CDR3 reads CASQKATREFF. In DNA, the CDR3 is TGTGCCAGCCAGAAGGCGACTAGGGAGTTCTTC.

The gene calls are TRBV2 and TRBJ2-5; D is possibly TRBD1 (6 bases). The CDR3 has 14 residues. Trimming took off 10 bases at V and 5 bases at J, with 20 bases between the two ends. Germline loops: CDR1 SNHLY, CDR2 FYNNEI. CDR3 amino acids: CATQSKQGWETQYF. The CDR3 DNA reads TGTGCCACCCAAAGTAAACAGGGTTGGGAGACCCAGTACTTC.

The chain is built from TRBV4-1 and TRBJ2-2; weak D call: TRBD2 (5 bases). The CDR3 has 17 residues. Germline loops: CDR1 MGHRA, CDR2 YSYEKL. V lost 0 bases and J 1 base, leaving 12 bases between the germline ends. Here the CDR3 DNA reads TGCGCCAGCAGCCAAGATCTGGGCCGGGGGAACACCGGGGAGCTGTTTTTT. It codes for CASSQDLGRGNTGELFF.

The CDR3 sequence is CASSQDAGTYEQYF. In nucleotides, the CDR3 is TGCGCCAGCAGCCAAGATGCAGGGACCTACGAGCAGTACTTC. The chain carries TRBV4-1 and TRBJ2-7; tentatively, D is TRBD1 (5 bases). Looked up from germline, CDR1 is MGHRA and CDR2 is YSYEKL. This CDR3 comprises 14 residues. Trimming stripped 0 bases from V and 2 bases from J, with 8 bases between.

Concerning this clone: An end of the junction differs from the germline gene, which may be a read error. The sample contains more than one DNA sequence encoding this CDR3. The chain couples TRBV6-5 to TRBJ1-5; possibly TRBD1 for D (6 bases). The CDR3 is made up of 14 amino acids. Germline V gene sequence: CDR1 MNHEY, CDR2 SVGAGI. Here the CDR3 reads CASSLPQGYQPQHF. In DNA form, the CDR3 reads TGCGCCAGCAGTTTACCACAGGGATATCAGCCCCAGCATTTT.

The rearrangement links TRBV2 to TRBJ2-7, with 12 bases fitting TRBD2. CDR3 length: 12 amino acids. Germline-derived CDR1 and CDR2 are SNHLY and FYNNEI. The trim removed 6 bases at V and 6 bases at J, leaving 0 bases unmatched. CDR3 nucleotides: TGTGCCAGCAGACTAGCGGGGGGCGAGCAGTACTTC. This translates into CASRLAGGEQYF.

The chain combines TRBV11-2 with TRBJ2-7; 7 bases are shared with TRBD2. The CDR3 has 14 residues. CDR1 SGHAT and CDR2 FQNNGV come from the germline V gene. Trimming at V came to 4 bases and at J to 6 bases, leaving 9 bases not matched to a gene. CDR3 DNA: TGTGCCAGCAGCTCCGGACTAGAGACATCCGAGCAGTACTTC. The encoded protein is CASSSGLETSEQYF.